Below are 19 T cell receptor beta chains sequenced from a single sample in a study of shared clonotypes between healthy human individuals. The assay was immunoSEQ multiplex PCR, and TCRdb's table has in-frame clones only and misses some. The data show about 750,000 clones, almost 95% seen once. Terminally differentiated effector memory CD45RA+ cells were left out of the naive CD8 fraction, which was CD45RO-negative and positively selected for CCR7. The source material was naive CD8+ T cells sorted from blood. The receptors derive from a young man in good health.

This chain connects TRBV11-2 to TRBJ2-7; D not resolved. The V end was cut by 2 bases, the J end by 7 bases, with 12 bases between. Germline V gives CDR1 SGHAT, CDR2 FQNNGV. The CDR3 extends over 13 amino acids. The CDR3 DNA reads TGTGCCAGCAGCTTAACCTACGGGTCGGAGCAGTACTTC. Translation: CASSLTYGSEQYF. The full variable domain, with the rest looked up from reference TRBV11-2 and TRBJ2-7, is EAGVAQSPRYKIIEKRQSVAFWCNPISGHATLYWYQQILGQGPKLLIQFQNNGVVDDSQLPKDRFSAERLKGVDSTLKIQPAKLEDSAVYLCASSLTYGSEQYFGPGTRLTVT.

The chain is built from TRBV7-6 and TRBJ2-2, with D unresolved. Germline V CDR1 and CDR2: SGHVS, FNYEAQ. V lost 0 bases and J 1 base, leaving 9 bases between the germline ends. There are 16 residues in the CDR3. Written as DNA, the CDR3 is TGTGCCAGCAGCTTAGCTTCAGCTTTGAACACCGGGGAGCTGTTTTTT. It encodes CASSLASALNTGELFF.

The chain employs TRBV15 and TRBJ2-7; possible D gene TRBD2, 5 bases. CDR3 length: 14 residues. Germline assignment: CDR1 LNHNV and CDR2 YYDKDF (reference sequence). The V end lost 0 bases, the J end lost 6 bases, and 12 bases lay between the germline ends. CDR3 amino acids: CATSREPAAVEQYF. CDR3 in DNA: TGTGCCACCAGCAGAGAGCCAGCGGCGGTCGAGCAGTACTTC.

This chain uses TRBV5-5 with TRBJ2-7, with D unresolved. The CDR3 runs 13 residues. Trimming cost V 10 bases and J 0 bases, with 14 bases left between them. Germline CDR1 and CDR2: SGHKS and YYEKEE (reference sequence). CDR3 DNA sequence: TGTGCCGTGCAGAGAGAGGACTCCTACGAGCAGTACTTC. As protein: CAVQREDSYEQYF.

The chain is built from TRBV10-2 and TRBJ1-2; D gene unclear. Germline lookup yields CDR1 WSHSY and CDR2 SAAADI. Trimming removed 2 bases from V and 4 bases from J, with 14 bases in between. The CDR3 consists of 15 residues. The chain's CDR3 is CASSEIRGAGYGYTF. The CDR3 nucleotides are TGCGCCAGCAGTGAGATCCGTGGCGCAGGCTATGGCTACACCTTC.

The V gene is TRBV9, the J gene TRBJ2-3, with 12 bases identical to TRBD2. The germline V gene encodes CDR1 SGDLS and CDR2 YYNGEE. The CDR3 sequence is 15 residues long. V dropped 3 bases and J dropped 4; count of bases not matched to a gene: 3. The CDR3: CASSASGRAADTQYF. DNA of the CDR3: TGTGCCAGCAGCGCTAGCGGGAGGGCCGCAGATACGCAGTATTTT.

This rearrangement joins TRBV19 to TRBJ1-1, with D perhaps matching TRBD1 (5 bases). The CDR3 is made up of 17 amino acids. Germline CDR1 reads LNHDA; CDR2 reads SQIVND (reference sequence). V lost 5 bases and J 1 base, leaving 20 bases between the germline ends. The CDR3 loop reads CASSGGKVGQGNTEAFF. As DNA, the CDR3 is TGTGCCAGTAGTGGAGGGAAAGTTGGTCAGGGGAACACTGAAGCTTTCTTT.

The chain employs TRBV19 and TRBJ2-7; 7 bases match TRBD1. Germline V gene data show CDR1 as LNHDA and CDR2 as SQIVND (reference sequence). The CDR3 has 15 residues. With 1 base clipped from V and 3 bases from J, the junction kept 6 bases outside the gene matches. In DNA, the CDR3 is TGTGCCAGTAGTATAGGACAGGGAGTTCTCTACGAGCAGTACTTC. It is translated as CASSIGQGVLYEQYF.

The chain recombines TRBV7-9 with TRBJ2-5; D is tentatively TRBD1 or TRBD2 (5 bases each). Germline V gene lookup returns CDR1 SEHNR and CDR2 FQNEAQ (reference sequence). CDR3 length equals 17 residues. Trimming left V 5 bases short and J 1 base short, with 20 bases between. CDR3 nucleotide sequence: TGTGCCAGCAGCGGGCAGGCCGGGGCCGATTCCCAAGAGACCCAGTACTTC. It specifies CASSGQAGADSQETQYF.

The chain combines TRBV25-1 with TRBJ2-7; tentatively, D is TRBD1 (6 bases). This CDR3 is 15 amino acids long. The V gene lost 3 bases and the J gene lost 6 bases, with 18 bases spanning the gap. Per germline, CDR1 MGHDK and CDR2 SYGVNS. This CDR3 is CASSDRTVEPSEQYF. The DNA for the CDR3 is TGTGCCAGCAGTGACCGGACAGTAGAACCCAGCGAGCAGTACTTC.

The chain employs TRBV4-1 and TRBJ2-7; 9 bases map to TRBD2. The germline V gene encodes CDR1 MGHRA and CDR2 YSYEKL. After removal of 1 base from V and 1 base from J, the junction contained 2 bases not matched to a gene. The CDR3 sequence is 15 residues long. In nucleotides, the CDR3 is TGCGCCAGCAGCCAAGGACTAGCGGATTCCTACGAGCAGTACTTC. Amino acid sequence: CASSQGLADSYEQYF.

Only one count was recorded for this clone. The chain couples TRBV27 to TRBJ2-3; D tentatively fits TRBD1 or TRBD2 (7 bases each). Trimming cost V 6 bases and J 4 bases, with 23 bases left between them. The germline V gene has CDR1 MNHEY and CDR2 SMNVEV (reference sequence). The CDR3 covers 17 residues. CDR3 amino acids: CASSPPGGGGWADTQYF. The CDR3 DNA reads TGTGCCAGCAGCCCACCGGGGGGAGGGGGCTGGGCAGATACGCAGTATTTT.

This clone occurred many times. The chain combines TRBV10-3 with TRBJ2-1; 9 bases line up with TRBD1. The germline V gene encodes CDR1 ENHRY and CDR2 SYGVKD. V lost 8 bases to trimming and J lost 5 bases; unmatched junction nucleotides: 4. The CDR3 extends over 13 amino acids. The CDR3 DNA is TGTGCCATCGACAGGGGGGAAAACAATGAGCAGTTCTTC. Translation gives CAIDRGENNEQFF.

The chain links TRBV9 to TRBJ2-1; D might be TRBD2 (6 bases). Germline CDR1 reads SGDLS; CDR2 reads YYNGEE. The length of the CDR3 is 12 residues. V was shortened by 3 bases and J by 8 bases, with 9 bases between the two germline ends. CDR3: CASSGGVDEQFF. The CDR3 DNA is TGTGCCAGCAGCGGCGGGGTTGATGAGCAGTTCTTC.

This chain joins TRBV27 and TRBJ1-2, with D uncertain. CDR1 and CDR2 (germline): MNHEY, SMNVEV (reference sequence). V lost 3 bases and J 3 bases, leaving 8 bases between the germline ends. The length of the CDR3 is 13 residues. As DNA, the CDR3 is TGTGCCAGCAGTTTTGGCAGAGACTATGGCTACACCTTC. Translation: CASSFGRDYGYTF.

This clone has only one observation. The rearrangement uses TRBV25-1 and TRBJ2-1; tentatively, D is TRBD2 (5 bases). From germline, CDR1 is MGHDK and CDR2 SYGVNS. The ends were cut back, 10 bases at V and 4 bases at J, with 17 bases in the middle. CDR3 length equals 14 residues. CDR3 in amino acids: CATNFGNGYNEQFF. The CDR3 DNA follows: TGTGCCACTAATTTCGGGAACGGGTACAATGAGCAGTTCTTC.

This sequence joins TRBV5-5 and TRBJ2-1; the D gene is possibly TRBD1 (5 bases). Germline loops: CDR1 SGHKS, CDR2 YYEKEE (reference sequence). Trimming removed 1 base from V and 8 bases from J, with 22 bases in between. There are 17 residues in the CDR3. The CDR3 loop reads CASSLHPTGSYHDEQFF. The CDR3 nucleotides read TGTGCCAGCAGCTTGCATCCTACAGGTTCCTATCACGATGAGCAGTTCTTC.

J is TRBJ2-7 and V is TRBV30, with a weak D call TRBD1 (6 bases). In germline, CDR1 is GTSNPN, CDR2 SVGIG (reference sequence). The CDR3 is 14 residues long. V gave up 1 base and J gave up 2 bases, with 12 bases separating them. The CDR3 is CAWSEPDSPYEQYF. For the CDR3, the DNA is TGTGCCTGGAGTGAGCCGGACAGCCCCTACGAGCAGTACTTC.

The chain joins TRBV7-9 to TRBJ2-3; TRBD2 aligns across 13 bases. Germline CDR1 is SEHNR and CDR2 is FQNEAQ (reference sequence). The V and J ends lost 5 bases and 4 bases, in that order; junction bases with no gene match: 9. This CDR3 is built from 17 residues. CDR3 region: CASSLGALAGGSDTQYF. CDR3 DNA sequence: TGTGCCAGCAGCCTGGGCGCACTAGCGGGAGGGTCAGATACGCAGTATTTT.